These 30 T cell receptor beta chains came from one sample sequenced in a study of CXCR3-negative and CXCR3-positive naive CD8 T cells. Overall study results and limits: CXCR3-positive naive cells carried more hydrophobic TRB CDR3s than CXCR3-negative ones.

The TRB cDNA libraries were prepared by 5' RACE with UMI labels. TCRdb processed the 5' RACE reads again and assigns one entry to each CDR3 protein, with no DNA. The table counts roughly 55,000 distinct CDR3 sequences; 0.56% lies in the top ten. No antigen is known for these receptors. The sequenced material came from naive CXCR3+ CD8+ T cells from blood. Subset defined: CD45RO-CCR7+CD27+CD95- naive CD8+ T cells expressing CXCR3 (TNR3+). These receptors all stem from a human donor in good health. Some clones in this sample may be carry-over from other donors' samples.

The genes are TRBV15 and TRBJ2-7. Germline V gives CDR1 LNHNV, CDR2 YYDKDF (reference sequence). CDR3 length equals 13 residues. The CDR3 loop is CATSFRQVHEQYF.

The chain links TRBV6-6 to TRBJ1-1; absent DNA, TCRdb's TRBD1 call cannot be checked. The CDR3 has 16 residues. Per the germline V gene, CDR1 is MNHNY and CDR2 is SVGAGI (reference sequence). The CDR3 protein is CASTLRPGQGISEAFF.

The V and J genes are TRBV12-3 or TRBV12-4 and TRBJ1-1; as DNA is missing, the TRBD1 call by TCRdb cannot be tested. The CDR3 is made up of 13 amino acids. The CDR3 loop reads CASSWAPSTEAFF.

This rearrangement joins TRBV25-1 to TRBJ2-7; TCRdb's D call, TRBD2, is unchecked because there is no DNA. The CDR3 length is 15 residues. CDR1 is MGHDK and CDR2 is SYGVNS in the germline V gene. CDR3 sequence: CASSKLMGLSYEQYF.

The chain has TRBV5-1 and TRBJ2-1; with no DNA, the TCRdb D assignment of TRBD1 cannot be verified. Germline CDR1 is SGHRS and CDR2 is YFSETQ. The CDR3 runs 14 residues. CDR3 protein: CASKGQVFNNEQFF.

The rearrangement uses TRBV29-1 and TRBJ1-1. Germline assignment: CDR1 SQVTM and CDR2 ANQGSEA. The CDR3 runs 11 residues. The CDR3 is CSVGWYTEAFF.

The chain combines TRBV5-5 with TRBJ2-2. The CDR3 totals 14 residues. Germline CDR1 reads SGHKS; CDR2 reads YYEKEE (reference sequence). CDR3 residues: CASSGLPNTGELFF. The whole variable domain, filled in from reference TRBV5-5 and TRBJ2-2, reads DAGVTQSPTHLIKTRGQQVTLRCSPISGHKSVSWYQQVLGQGPQFIFQYYEKEERGRGNFPDRFSARQFPNYSSELNVNALLLGDSALYLCASSGLPNTGELFFGEGSRLTVL.

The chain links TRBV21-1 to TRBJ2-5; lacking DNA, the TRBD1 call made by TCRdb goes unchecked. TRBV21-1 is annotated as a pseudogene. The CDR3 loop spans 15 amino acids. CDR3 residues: CASSKGQGARETQYF.

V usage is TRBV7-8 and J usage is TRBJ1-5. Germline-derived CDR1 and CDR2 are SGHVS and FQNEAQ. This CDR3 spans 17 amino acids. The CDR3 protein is CASSLDGALEIFQPQHF.

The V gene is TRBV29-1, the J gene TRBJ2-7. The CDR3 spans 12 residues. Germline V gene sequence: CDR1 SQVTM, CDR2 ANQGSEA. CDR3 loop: CSVEGGSSEQYF.

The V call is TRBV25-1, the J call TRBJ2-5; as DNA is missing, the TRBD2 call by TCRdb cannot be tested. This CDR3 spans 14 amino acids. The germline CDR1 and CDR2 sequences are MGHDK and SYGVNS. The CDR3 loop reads CASSGTREGETQYF. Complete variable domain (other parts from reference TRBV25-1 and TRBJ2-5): EADIYQTPRYLVIGTGKKITLECSQTMGHDKMYWYQQDPGMELHLIHYSYGVNSTEKGDLSSESTVSRIRTEHFPLTLESARPSHTSQYLCASSGTREGETQYFGPGTRLLVL.

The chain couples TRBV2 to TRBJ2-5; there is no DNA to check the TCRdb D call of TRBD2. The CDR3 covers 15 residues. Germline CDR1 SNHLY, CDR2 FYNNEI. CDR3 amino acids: CASTGSGILQETQYF.

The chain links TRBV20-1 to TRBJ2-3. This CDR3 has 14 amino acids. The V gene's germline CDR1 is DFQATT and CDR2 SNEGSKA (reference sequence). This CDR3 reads CSARDRSRWDTQYF.

The CDR3 loop reads CASSDLAFRTDTQYF. V gene TRBV25-1 combines with J gene TRBJ2-3. The CDR3 is made up of 15 amino acids. Germline V gene lookup returns CDR1 MGHDK and CDR2 SYGVNS.

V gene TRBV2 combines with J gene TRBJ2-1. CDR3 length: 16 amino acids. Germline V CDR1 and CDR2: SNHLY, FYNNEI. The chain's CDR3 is CASSPQHVFIYNEQFF.

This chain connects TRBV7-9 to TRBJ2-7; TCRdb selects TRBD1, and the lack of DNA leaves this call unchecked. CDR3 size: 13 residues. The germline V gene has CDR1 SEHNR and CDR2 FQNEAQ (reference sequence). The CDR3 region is CASSPAGGYEQYF.

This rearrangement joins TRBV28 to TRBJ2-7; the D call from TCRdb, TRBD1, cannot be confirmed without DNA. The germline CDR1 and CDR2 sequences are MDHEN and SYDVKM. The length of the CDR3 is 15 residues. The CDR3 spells CASSQPRDITYEQYF.

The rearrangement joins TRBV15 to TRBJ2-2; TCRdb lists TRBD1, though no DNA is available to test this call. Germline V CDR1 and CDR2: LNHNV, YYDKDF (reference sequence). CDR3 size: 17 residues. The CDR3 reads CATSREVGQGWIGELFF.

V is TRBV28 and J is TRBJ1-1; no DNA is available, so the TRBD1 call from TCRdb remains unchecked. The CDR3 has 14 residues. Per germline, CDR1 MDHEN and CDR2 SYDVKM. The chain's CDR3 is CASSFSRANTEAFF.

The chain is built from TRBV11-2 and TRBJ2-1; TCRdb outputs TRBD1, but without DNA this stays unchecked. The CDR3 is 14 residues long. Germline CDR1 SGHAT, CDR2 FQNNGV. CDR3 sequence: CASSAGQQGFEQFF.

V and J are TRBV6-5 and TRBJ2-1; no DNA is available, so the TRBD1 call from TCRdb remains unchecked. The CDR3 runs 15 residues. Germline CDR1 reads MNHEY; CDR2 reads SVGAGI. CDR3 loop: CASSRQGSSYNEQFF.

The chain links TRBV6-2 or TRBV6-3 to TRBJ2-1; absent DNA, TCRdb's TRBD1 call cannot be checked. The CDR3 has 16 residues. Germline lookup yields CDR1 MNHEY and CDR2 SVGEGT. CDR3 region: CASSYHPGDSYNEQFF.

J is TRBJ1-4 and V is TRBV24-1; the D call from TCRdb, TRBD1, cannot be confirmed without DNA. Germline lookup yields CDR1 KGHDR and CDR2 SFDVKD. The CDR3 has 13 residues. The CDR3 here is CATMDSDNEKLFF.

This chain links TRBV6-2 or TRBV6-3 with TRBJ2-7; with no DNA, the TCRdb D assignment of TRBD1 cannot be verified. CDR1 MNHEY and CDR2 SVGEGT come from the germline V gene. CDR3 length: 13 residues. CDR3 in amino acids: CASSKGHNYEQYF.

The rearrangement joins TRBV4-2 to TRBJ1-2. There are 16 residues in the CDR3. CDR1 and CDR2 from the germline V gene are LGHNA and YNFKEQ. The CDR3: CASSQPIGVDEIGYTF.

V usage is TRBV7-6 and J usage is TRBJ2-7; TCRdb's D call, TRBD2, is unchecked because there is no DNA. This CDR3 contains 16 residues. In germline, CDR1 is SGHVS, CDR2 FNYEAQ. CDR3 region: CASSLAVADTKGEQYF.

The CDR3 protein is CASSYSRTSGETQYF. V is TRBV6-5 and J is TRBJ2-5; TCRdb's assignment of TRBD2 cannot be checked, as there is no DNA. CDR3 length: 15 amino acids. Per germline, CDR1 MNHEY and CDR2 SVGAGI.

The CDR3: CASSQDHAGPNQPQHF. The chain joins TRBV4-3 to TRBJ1-5. Germline assignment: CDR1 LGHNA and CDR2 YSLEER. CDR3 size: 16 residues.

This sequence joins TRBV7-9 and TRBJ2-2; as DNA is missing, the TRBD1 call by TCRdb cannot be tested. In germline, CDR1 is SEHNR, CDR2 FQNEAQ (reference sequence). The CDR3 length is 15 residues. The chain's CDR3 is CASRSLGGDTGELFF.

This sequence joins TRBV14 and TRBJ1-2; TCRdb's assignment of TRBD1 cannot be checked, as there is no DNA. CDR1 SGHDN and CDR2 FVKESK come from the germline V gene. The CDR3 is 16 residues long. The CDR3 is CASSQVPTGTNYGYTF. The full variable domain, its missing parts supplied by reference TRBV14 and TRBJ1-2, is EAGVTQFPSHSVIEKGQTVTLRCDPISGHDNLYWYRRVMGKEIKFLLHFVKESKQDESGMPNNRFLAERTGGTYSTLKVQPAELEDSGVYFCASSQVPTGTNYGYTFGSGTRLTVV.